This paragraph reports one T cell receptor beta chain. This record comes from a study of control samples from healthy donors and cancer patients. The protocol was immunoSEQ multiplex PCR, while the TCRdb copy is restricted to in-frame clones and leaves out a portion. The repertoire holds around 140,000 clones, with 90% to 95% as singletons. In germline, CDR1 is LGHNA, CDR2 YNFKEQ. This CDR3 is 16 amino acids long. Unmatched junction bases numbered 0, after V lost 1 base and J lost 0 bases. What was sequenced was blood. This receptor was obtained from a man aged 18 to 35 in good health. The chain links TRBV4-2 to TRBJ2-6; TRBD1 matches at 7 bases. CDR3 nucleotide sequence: TGTGCCAGCAGCCAAGCAGGGGGCTCTGGGGCCAACGTCCTGACTTTC. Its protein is CASSQAGGSGANVLTF.